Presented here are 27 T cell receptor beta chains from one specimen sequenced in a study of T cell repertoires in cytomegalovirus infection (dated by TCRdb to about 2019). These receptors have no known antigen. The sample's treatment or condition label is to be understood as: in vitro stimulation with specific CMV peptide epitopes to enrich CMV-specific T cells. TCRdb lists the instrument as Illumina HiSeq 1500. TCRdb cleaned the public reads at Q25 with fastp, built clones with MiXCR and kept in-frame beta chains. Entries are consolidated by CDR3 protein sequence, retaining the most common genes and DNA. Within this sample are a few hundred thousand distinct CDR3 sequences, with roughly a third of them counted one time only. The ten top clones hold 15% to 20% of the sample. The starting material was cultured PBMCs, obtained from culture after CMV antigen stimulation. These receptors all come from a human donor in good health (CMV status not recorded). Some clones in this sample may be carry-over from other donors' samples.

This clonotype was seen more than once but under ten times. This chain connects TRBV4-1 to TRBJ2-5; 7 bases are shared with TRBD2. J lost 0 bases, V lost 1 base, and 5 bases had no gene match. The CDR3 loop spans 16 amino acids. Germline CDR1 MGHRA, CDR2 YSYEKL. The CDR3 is CASSQGGGSYQETQYF. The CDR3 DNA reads TGCGCCAGCAGCCAAGGGGGCGGGAGCTACCAAGAGACCCAGTACTTC.

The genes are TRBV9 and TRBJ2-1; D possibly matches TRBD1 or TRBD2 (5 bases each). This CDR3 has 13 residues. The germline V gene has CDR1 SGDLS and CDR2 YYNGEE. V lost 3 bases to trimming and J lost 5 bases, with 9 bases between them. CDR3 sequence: CASSALGDNEQFF. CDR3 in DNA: TGTGCCAGCAGCGCGTTGGGGGACAATGAGCAGTTCTTC.

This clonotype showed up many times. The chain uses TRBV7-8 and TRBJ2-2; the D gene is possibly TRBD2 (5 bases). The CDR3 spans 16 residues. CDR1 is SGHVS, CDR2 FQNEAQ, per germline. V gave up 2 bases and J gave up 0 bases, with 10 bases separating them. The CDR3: CASSLSLAANTGELFF. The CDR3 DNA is TGTGCCAGCAGCTTAAGCCTAGCAGCGAACACCGGGGAGCTGTTTTTT. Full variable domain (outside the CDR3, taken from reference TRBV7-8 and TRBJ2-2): GAGVSQSPRYKVAKRGQDVALRCDPISGHVSLFWYQQALGQGPEFLTYFQNEAQLDKSGLPSDRFFAERPEGSVSTLKIQRTQQEDSAVYLCASSLSLAANTGELFFGEGSRLTVL.

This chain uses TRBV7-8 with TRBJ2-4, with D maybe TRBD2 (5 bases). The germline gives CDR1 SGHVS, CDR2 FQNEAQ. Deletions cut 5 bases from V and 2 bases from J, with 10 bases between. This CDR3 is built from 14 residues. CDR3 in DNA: TGTGCCAGCAGCCCGGAGGAGACCAAAAACATTCAGTACTTC. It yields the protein CASSPEETKNIQYF.

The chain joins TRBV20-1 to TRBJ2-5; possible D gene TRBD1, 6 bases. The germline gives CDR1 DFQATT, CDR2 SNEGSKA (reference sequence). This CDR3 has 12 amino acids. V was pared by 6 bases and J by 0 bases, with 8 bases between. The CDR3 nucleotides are TGCAGTGCGTGGACAGACCAAGAGACCCAGTACTTC. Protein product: CSAWTDQETQYF.

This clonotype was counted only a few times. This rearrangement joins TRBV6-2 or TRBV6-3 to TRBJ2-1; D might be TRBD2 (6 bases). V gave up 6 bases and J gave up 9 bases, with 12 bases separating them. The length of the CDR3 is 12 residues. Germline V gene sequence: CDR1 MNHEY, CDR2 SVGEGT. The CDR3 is CASSHWGGEQFF. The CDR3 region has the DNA TGTGCCAGCAGCCACTGGGGAGGTGAGCAGTTCTTC.

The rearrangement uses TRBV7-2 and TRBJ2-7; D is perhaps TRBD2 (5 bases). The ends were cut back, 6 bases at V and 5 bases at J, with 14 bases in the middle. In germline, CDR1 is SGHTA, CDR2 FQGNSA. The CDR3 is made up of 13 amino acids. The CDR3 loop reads CASRKAETHEQYF. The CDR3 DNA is TGTGCCAGCAGAAAAGCGGAGACCCACGAGCAGTACTTC.

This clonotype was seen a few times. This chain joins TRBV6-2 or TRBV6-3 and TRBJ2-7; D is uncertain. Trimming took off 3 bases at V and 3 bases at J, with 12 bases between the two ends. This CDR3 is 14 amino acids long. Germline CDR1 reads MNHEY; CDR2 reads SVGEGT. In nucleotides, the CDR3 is TGTGCCAGCAGTTATAGACGAAACCTCTACGAGCAGTACGTC. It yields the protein CASSYRRNLYEQYV.

CDR3 in DNA: TGCGCCAGCAGCCAAGTCAGTGGGCCCGGGGAGCTGTTTTTT. It yields the protein CASSQVSGPGELFF. The chain has TRBV4-1 and TRBJ2-2, with unresolved D. V gave up 1 base and J gave up 6 bases, with 9 bases separating them. The germline gives CDR1 MGHRA, CDR2 YSYEKL. The CDR3 totals 14 residues.

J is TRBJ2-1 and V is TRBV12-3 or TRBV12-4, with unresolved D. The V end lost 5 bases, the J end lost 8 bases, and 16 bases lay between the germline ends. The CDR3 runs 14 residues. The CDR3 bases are TGTGCCAGCAGTGGAGACTCCCCTCCGGATGAGCAGTTCTTC. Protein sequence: CASSGDSPPDEQFF.

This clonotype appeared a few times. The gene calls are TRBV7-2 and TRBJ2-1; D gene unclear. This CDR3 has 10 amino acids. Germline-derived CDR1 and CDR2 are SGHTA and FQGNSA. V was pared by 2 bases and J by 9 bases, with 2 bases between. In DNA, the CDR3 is TGTGCCAGCAGCTTAATTGAGCAGTTCTTC. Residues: CASSLIEQFF.

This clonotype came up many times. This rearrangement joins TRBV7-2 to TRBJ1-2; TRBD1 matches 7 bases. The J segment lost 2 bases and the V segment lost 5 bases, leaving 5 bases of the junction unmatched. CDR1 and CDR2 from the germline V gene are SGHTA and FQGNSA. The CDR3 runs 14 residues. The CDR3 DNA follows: TGTGCCAGCAGCAAGACAGGGATCAACTATGGCTACACCTTC. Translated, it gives CASSKTGINYGYTF. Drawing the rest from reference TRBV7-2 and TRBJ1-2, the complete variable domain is GAGVSQSPSNKVTEKGKDVELRCDPISGHTALYWYRQSLGQGLEFLIYFQGNSAPDKSGLPSDRFSAERTGGSVSTLTIQRTQQEDSAVYLCASSKTGINYGYTFGSGTRLTVV.

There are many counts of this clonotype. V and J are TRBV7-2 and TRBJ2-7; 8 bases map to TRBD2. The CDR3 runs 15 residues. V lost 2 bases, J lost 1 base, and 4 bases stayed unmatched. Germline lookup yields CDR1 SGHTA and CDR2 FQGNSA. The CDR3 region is CASSLRSGKSYEQYV. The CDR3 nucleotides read TGTGCCAGCAGCTTACGTAGCGGGAAATCCTACGAGCAGTACGTC.

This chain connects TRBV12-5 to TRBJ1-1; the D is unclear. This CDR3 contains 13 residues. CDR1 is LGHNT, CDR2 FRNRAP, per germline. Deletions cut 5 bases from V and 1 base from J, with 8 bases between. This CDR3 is CASGNFGNTEAFF. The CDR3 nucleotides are TGTGCTAGTGGTAATTTCGGGAACACTGAAGCTTTCTTT.

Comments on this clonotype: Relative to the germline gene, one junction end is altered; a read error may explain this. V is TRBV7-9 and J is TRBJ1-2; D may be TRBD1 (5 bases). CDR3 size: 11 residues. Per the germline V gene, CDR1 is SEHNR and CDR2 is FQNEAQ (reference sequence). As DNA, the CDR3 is TGTGCCAGCAGCTTAGCGCGGGACTTCTCCTTC. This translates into CASSLARDFSF.

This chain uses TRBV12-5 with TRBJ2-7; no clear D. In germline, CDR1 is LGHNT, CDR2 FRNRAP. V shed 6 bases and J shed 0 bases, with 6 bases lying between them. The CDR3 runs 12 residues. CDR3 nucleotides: TGTGCTAGTGGACAATTCTCCTACGAGCAGTACGTC. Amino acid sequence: CASGQFSYEQYV.

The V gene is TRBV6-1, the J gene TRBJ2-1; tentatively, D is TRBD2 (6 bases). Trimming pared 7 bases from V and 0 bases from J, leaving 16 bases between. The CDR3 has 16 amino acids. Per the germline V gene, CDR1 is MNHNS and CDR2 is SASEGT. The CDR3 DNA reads TGTGCCAGCACGCGGGAACTCCGAAGCTCCTACAATGAGCAGTTCTTC. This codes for CASTRELRSSYNEQFF.

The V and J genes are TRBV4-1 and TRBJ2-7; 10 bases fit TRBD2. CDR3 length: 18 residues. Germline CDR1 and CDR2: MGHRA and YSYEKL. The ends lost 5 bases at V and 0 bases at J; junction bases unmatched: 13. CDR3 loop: CASSSWELAGDPSYEQYF. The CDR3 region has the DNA TGCGCCAGCAGCTCTTGGGAGCTAGCGGGAGATCCCTCCTACGAGCAGTACTTC.

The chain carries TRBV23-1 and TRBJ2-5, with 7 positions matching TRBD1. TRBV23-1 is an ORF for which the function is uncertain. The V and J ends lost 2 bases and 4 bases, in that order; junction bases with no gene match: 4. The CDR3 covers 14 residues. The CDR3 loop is CASSQARGRETQYF. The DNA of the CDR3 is TGCGCCAGCAGTCAAGCTAGGGGGCGAGAGACCCAGTACTTC.

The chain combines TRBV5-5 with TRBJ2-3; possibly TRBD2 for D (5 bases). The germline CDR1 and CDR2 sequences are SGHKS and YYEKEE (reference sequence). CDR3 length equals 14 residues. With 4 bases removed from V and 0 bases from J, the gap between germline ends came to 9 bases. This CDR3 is CASSPLESTDTQYF. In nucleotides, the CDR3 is TGTGCCAGCAGCCCACTAGAGAGCACAGATACGCAGTATTTT.

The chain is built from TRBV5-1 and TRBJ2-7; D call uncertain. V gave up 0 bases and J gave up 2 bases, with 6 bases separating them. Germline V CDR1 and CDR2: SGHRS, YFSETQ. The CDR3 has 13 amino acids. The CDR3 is CASSLARPYEQYF. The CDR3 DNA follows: TGCGCCAGCAGCTTGGCCAGGCCCTACGAGCAGTACTTC.

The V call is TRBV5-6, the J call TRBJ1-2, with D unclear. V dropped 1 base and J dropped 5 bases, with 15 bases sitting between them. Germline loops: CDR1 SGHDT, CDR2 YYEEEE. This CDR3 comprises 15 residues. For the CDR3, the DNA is TGTGCCAGCAGCTTGTTGGTAGAAACGAGTTATGGCTACACCTTC. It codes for CASSLLVETSYGYTF.

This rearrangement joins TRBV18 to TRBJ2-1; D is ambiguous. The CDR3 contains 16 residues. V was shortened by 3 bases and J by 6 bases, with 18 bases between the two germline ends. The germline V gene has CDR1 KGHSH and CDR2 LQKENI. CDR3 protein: CASSPVRLQKANEQFF. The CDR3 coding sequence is TGTGCCAGCTCACCTGTGAGACTGCAAAAGGCCAATGAGCAGTTCTTC.

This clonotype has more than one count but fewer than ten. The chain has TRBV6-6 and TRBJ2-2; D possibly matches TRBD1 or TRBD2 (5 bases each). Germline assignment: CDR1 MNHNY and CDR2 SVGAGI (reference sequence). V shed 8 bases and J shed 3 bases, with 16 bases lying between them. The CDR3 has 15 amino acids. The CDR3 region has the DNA TGTGCCAGCCGTTCCCGGGACGGGCACACCGGGGAGCTGTTTTTT. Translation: CASRSRDGHTGELFF.

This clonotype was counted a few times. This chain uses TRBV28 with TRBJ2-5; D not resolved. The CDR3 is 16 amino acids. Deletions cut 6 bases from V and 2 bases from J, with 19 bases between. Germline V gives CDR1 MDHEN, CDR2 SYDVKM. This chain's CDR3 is CASSDPMRFAQETQYF. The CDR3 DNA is TGTGCCAGCAGCGATCCCATGAGGTTCGCACAAGAGACCCAGTACTTC. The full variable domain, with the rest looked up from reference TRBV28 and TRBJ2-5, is DVKVTQSSRYLVKRTGEKVFLECVQDMDHENMFWYRQDPGLGLRLIYFSYDVKMKEKGDIPEGYSVSREKKERFSLILESASTNQTSMYLCASSDPMRFAQETQYFGPGTRLLVL.

The CDR3 region is CASSPRRYGLAGEYNEQFF. The CDR3 coding sequence is TGTGCCAGCAGCCCCCGACGATACGGACTAGCGGGAGAGTACAATGAGCAGTTCTTC. The J gene is TRBJ2-1, the V gene TRBV7-2; 13 bases agree with TRBD2. The CDR3 spans 19 residues. Germline V lookup: CDR1 SGHTA, CDR2 FQGNSA. V gave up 5 bases and J gave up 4 bases; unmatched junction bases: 14.

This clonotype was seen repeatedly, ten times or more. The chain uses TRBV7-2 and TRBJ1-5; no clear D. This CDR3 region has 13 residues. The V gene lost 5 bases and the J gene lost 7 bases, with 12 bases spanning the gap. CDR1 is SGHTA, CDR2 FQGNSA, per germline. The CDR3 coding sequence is TGTGCCAGCAGCCTAGACGGGAGCCAGCCCCAGCATTTT. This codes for CASSLDGSQPQHF. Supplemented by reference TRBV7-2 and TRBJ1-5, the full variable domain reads GAGVSQSPSNKVTEKGKDVELRCDPISGHTALYWYRQSLGQGLEFLIYFQGNSAPDKSGLPSDRFSAERTGGSVSTLTIQRTQQEDSAVYLCASSLDGSQPQHFGDGTRLSIL.